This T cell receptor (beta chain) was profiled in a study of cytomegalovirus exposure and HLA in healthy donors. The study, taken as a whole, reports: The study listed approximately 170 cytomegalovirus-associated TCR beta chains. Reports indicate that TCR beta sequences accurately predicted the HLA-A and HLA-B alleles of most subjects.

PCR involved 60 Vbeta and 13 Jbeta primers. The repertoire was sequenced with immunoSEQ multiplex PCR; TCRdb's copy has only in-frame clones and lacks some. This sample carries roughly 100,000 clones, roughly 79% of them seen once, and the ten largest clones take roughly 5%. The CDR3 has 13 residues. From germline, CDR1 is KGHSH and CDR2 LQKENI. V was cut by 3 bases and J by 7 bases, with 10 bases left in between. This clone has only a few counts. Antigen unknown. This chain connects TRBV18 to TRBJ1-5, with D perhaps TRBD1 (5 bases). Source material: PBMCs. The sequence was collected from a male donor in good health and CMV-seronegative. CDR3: CASSPTAGQPQHF. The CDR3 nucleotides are TGTGCCAGCTCACCGACAGCGGGGCAGCCCCAGCATTTT.